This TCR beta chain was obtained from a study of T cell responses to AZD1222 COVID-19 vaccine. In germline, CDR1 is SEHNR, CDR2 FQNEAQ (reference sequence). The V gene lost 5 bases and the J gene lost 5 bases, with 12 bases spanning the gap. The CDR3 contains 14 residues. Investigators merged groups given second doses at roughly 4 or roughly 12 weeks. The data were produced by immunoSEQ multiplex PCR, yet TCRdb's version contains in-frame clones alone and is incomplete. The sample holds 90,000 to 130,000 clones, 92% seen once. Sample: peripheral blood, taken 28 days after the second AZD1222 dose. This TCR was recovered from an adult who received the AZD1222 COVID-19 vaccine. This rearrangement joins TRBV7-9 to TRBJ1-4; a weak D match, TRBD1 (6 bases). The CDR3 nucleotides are TGTGCCAGCAGCACCCGGACAGCAAATGAAAAACTGTTTTTT. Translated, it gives CASSTRTANEKLFF.